Detailed here is one TCR beta chain. This clone was observed once. Which antigen it targets is not known. Base qualities are missing; no much larger clone stands one base away. Library preparation employed the immunoSEQ multiplex PCR assay. In TCRdb, the immuneACCESS table is reduced to in-frame sequences with V and J assigned. These tables do not hold every clone; where another copy was compared, an unresolved V gene accounts for under half, and the others remain unexplained. The sample table shows roughly 62,000 clones, and approximately 94% are seen once. The top ten hold 2.5% to 3.5% of the sample. The sample is drawn from a study of technical replicates of blood from a few donors (dated by TCRdb to between 2016 and 2019). Reading from cysteine to phenylalanine, the CDR3 counts 13 amino acids. The kept DNA is CDR3 alone, 39 bases in frame from the first base. Via the germline V gene (reference sequence), CDR1 is SEHNR and CDR2 FQNEAQ. V loses 5 bases, J loses 4 bases, and the germline ends lie 9 bases apart.

The clonotype comes from a human donor in good health. Some clones in this sample may be carry-over from other donors' samples. Sequencing input: PBMCs. Recombination linked TRBV7-9 to TRBJ1-3; the D gene assignment is ambiguous. The CDR3 corresponds to CASSRLTGNTIYF. At the DNA level, the sequence is TGTGCCAGCAGCCGCCTTACAGGAAACACCATATATTTT.